A single sample gave rise to the 5 T cell receptor beta chains below, sequenced in a study of Graves' ophthalmopathy and Graves' hyperthyroidism. Amplifying from RNA transcripts, the study obtained TCR beta CDR3 regions. HTBI primers were used in a first-round RT-PCR, which preceded a second-round multiplex PCR. TCRdb re-called the multiplex PCR reads with MiXCR, one entry per CDR3 protein. The sample comprises about 370,000 distinct CDR3 sequences, 15% to 20% of which are singletons, and more than 1.5% rests with the top ten. Input material: peripheral blood. All receptors come from a woman in her late teens or twenties with Graves' ophthalmopathy.

The V gene is TRBV27, the J gene TRBJ1-1; 11 bases align to TRBD1. With 6 bases clipped from V and 5 bases from J, the junction kept 5 bases outside the gene matches. The length of the CDR3 is 14 residues. Per germline, CDR1 MNHEY and CDR2 SMNVEV (reference sequence). Here the CDR3 DNA reads TGTGCCAGCAGAATGGGGACAGGGGGGACTGAAGCTTTCTTT. Translating it yields CASRMGTGGTEAFF.

CDR3 amino acids: CASSWDRVYGYTF. The CDR3 DNA is TGTGCCAGCAGTTGGGACAGGGTCTATGGCTACACCTTC. The chain employs TRBV7-8 and TRBJ1-2; 9 nucleotides match TRBD1. V was clipped by 6 bases and J by 4 bases; unmatched bases: 3. The CDR3 is 13 residues long. In germline, CDR1 is SGHVS, CDR2 FQNEAQ.

The rearrangement joins TRBV2 to TRBJ1-3, with a weak D call TRBD1 (5 bases). V was cut by 5 bases and J by 4 bases, with 15 bases left in between. The CDR3 loop spans 15 amino acids. Germline loops: CDR1 SNHLY, CDR2 FYNNEI. As DNA, the CDR3 is TGTGCCAGCAGTCCCGTCAGGGTTTCCGGAAACACCATATATTTT. This translates into CASSPVRVSGNTIYF. Looking up the rest from reference TRBV2 and TRBJ1-3 gives the full variable domain: EPEVTQTPSHQVTQMGQEVILRCVPISNHLYFYWYRQILGQKVEFLVSFYNNEISEKSEIFDDQFSVERPDGSNFTLKIRSTKLEDSAMYFCASSPVRVSGNTIYFGEGSWLTVV.

This clonotype was detected ten times or more. V usage is TRBV6-2 or TRBV6-3 and J usage is TRBJ1-5; D gene unclear. The V gene lost 4 bases and the J gene lost 6 bases, with 10 bases spanning the gap. The CDR3 runs 13 residues. From germline, CDR1 is MNHEY and CDR2 SVGEGT. In nucleotides, the CDR3 is TGTGCCAGCAGTTCGTTTCCCGGTCAGCCCCAGCATTTT. Encoded protein: CASSSFPGQPQHF.

Ten or more counts support this clonotype. V usage is TRBV12-3 or TRBV12-4 and J usage is TRBJ1-1; D may be TRBD1 (6 bases). V shed 5 bases and J shed 3 bases, with 19 bases lying between them. The CDR3 is 16 amino acids. The CDR3 nucleotides read TGTGCCAGCAGTGATTCGGGGGCAGGGGACTACACTGAAGCTTTCTTT. Translation gives CASSDSGAGDYTEAFF.